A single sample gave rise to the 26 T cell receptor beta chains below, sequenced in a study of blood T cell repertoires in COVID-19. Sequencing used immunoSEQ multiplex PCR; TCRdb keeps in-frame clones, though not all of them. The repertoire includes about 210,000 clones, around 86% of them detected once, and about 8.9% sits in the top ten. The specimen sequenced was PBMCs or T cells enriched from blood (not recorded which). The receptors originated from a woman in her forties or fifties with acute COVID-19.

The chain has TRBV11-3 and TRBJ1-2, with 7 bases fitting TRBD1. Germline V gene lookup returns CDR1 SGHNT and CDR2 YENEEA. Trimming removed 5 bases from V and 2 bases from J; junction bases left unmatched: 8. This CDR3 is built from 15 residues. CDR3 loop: CASSPDPTGNYGYTF. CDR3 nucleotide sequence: TGTGCCAGCAGCCCGGACCCGACAGGGAACTATGGCTACACCTTC. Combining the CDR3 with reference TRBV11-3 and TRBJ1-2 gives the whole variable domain EAGVVQSPRYKIIEKKQPVAFWCNPISGHNTLYWYLQNLGQGPELLIRYENEEAVDDSQLPKDRFSAERLKGVDSTLKIQPAELGDSAVYLCASSPDPTGNYGYTFGSGTRLTVV.

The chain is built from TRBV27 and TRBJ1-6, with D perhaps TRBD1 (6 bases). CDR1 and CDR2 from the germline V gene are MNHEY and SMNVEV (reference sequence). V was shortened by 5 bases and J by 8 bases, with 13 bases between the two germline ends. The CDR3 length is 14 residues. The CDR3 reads CASSLGGADSPLHF. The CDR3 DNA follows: TGTGCCAGCAGTCTAGGGGGGGCGGATTCACCCCTCCACTTT.

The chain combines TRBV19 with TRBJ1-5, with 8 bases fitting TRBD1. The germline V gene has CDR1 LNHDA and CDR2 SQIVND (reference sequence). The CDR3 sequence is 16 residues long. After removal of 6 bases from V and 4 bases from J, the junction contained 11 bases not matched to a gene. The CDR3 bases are TGTGCCAGTAGCGATAGGGGGACAGGCTCTAATCAGCCCCAGCATTTT. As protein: CASSDRGTGSNQPQHF.

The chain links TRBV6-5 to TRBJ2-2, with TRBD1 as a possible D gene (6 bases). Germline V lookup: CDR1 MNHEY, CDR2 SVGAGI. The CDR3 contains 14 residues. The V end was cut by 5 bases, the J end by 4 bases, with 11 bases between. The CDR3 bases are TGTGCCAGCAGTAAGACAGGCACCACCGGGGAGCTGTTTTTT. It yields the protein CASSKTGTTGELFF.

The chain's CDR3 is CASSPLRNGGAGEQFF. DNA for the CDR3: TGTGCCAGCAGCCCCCTAAGGAACGGGGGGGCAGGTGAGCAGTTCTTC. The gene calls are TRBV3-1 (or the pseudogene TRBV3-2) and TRBJ2-1, with 8 positions matching TRBD2. This CDR3 comprises 16 residues. Germline V gene lookup returns CDR1 LGHDT and CDR2 YNNKEL (reference sequence). V lost 4 bases to trimming and J lost 9 bases; unmatched junction nucleotides: 14.

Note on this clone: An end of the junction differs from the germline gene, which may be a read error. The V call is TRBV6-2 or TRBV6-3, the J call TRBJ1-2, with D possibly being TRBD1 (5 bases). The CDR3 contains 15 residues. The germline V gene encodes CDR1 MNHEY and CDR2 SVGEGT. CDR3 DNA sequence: TGTGCCAGCAGTCACTCACAGGCAACCGACTATGGCTACACCTTC. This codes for CASSHSQATDYGYTF.

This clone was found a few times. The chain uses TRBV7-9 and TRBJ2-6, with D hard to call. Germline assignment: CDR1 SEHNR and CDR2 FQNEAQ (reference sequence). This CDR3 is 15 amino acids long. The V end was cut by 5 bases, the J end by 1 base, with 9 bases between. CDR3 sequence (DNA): TGTGCCAGCAGCCTCAGTGCTTCTGGGGCCAACGTCCTGACTTTC. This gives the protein CASSLSASGANVLTF.

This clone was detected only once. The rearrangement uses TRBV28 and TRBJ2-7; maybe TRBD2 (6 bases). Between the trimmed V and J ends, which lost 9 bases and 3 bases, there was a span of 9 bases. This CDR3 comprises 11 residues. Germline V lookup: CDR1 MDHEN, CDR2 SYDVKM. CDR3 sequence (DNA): TGTGCCAGTGCGGGGAACTACGAGCAGTACTTC. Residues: CASAGNYEQYF.

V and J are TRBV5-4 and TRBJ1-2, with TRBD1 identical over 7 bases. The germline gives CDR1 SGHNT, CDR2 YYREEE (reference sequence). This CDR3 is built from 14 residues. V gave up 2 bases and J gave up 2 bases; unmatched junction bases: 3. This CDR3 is CASSFGRGNYGYTF. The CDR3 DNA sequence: TGTGCCAGCAGCTTTGGCAGGGGGAACTATGGCTACACCTTC.

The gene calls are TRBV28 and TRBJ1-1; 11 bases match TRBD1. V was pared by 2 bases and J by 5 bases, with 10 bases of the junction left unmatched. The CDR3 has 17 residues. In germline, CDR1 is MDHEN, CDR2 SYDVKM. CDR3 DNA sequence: TGTGCCAGCAGTTTACCCGGGGGACAGGGGGGACGGACTGAAGCTTTCTTT. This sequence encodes CASSLPGGQGGRTEAFF.

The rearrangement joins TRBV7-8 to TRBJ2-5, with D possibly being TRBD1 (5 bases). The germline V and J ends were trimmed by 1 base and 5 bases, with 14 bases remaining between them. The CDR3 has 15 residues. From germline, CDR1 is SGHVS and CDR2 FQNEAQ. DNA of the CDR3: TGTGCCAGCAGCTTAGTACAAGCCAGGGCCGAGACCCAGTACTTC. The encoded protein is CASSLVQARAETQYF.

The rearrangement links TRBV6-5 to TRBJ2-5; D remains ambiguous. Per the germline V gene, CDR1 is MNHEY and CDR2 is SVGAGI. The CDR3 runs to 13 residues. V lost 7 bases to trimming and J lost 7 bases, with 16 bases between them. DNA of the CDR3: TGTGCCAGCACCCCCGAAAATGGCGGGACCCAGTACTTC. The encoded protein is CASTPENGGTQYF.

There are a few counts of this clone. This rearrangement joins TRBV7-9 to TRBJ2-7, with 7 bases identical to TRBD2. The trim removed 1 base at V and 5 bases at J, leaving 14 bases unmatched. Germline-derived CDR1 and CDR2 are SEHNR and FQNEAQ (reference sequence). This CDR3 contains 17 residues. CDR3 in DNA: TGTGCCAGCAGCTTAGGACATGGGGGGGTGCCCTTCGACGAGCAGTACTTC. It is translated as CASSLGHGGVPFDEQYF. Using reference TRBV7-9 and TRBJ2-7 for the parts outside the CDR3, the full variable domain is DTGVSQNPRHKITKRGQNVTFRCDPISEHNRLYWYRQTLGQGPEFLTYFQNEAQLEKSRLLSDRFSAERPKGSFSTLEIQRTEQGDSAMYLCASSLGHGGVPFDEQYFGPGTRLTVT.

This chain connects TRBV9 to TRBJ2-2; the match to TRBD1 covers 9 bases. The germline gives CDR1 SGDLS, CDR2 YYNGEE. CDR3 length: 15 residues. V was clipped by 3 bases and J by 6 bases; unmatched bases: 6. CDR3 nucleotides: TGTGCCAGCAGCGCATACAGGGGGCAGTCCGGGGAGCTGTTTTTT. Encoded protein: CASSAYRGQSGELFF.

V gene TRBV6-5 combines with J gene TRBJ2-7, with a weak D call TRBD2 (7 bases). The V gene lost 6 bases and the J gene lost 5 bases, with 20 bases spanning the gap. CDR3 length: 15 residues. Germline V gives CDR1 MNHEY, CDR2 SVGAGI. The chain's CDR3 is CASSILGGATHEQYF. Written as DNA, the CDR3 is TGTGCCAGCAGCATTCTTGGGGGGGCGACCCACGAGCAGTACTTC.

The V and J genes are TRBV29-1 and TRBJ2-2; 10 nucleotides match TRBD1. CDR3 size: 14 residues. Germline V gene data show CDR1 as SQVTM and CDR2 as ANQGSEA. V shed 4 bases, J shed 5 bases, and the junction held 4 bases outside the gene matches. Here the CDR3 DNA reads TGCAGCGTTGGGGGACAGGGGCGGACCGGGGAGCTGTTTTTT. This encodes CSVGGQGRTGELFF.

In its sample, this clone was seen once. CDR3 sequence reads: CASSFTVNTEAFF. CDR3 nucleotides: TGTGCCAGCAGCTTCACGGTTAACACTGAAGCTTTCTTT. This chain joins TRBV11-3 and TRBJ1-1; D gene uncertain. The V and J ends lost 3 bases and 2 bases respectively, with 7 bases between them. CDR1 SGHNT and CDR2 YENEEA come from the germline V gene. CDR3 length: 13 amino acids.

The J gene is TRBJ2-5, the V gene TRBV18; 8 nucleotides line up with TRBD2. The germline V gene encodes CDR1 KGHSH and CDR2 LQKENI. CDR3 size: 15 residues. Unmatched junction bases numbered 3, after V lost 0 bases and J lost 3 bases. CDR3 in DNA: TGTGCCAGCTCACCACCTTCACTAGCGGAAGAGACCCAGTACTTC. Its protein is CASSPPSLAEETQYF.

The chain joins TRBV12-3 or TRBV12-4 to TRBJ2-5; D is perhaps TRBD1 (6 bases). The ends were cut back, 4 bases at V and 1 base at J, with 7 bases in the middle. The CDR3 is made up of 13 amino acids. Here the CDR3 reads CASSYRVQETQYF. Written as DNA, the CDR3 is TGTGCCAGCAGTTACAGGGTCCAAGAGACCCAGTACTTC.

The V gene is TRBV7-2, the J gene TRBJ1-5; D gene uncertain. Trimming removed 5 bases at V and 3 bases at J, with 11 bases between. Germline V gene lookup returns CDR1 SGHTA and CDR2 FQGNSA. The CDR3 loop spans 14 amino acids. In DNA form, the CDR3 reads TGTGCCAGCAGCCCTAGTCCTAACAATCAGCCCCAGCATTTT. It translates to CASSPSPNNQPQHF.

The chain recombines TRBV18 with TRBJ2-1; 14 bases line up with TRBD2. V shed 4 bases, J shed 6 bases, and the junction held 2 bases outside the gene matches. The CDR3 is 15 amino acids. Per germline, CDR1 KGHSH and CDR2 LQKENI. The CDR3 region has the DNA TGTGCCAGCTCACTGGGGACTAGCGGGAGCAATGAGCAGTTCTTC. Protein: CASSLGTSGSNEQFF.

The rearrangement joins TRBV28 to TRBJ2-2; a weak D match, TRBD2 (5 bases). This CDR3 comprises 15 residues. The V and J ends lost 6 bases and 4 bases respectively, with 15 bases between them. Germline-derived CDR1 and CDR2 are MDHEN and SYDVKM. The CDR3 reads CASRRLGGSTGELFF. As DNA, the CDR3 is TGTGCCAGCAGGAGACTTGGAGGTTCCACCGGGGAGCTGTTTTTT.

CDR3 sequence: CAWSTYGTSGTTDTQYF. In DNA, the CDR3 is TGTGCCTGGAGTACATACGGGACTAGCGGGACCACAGATACGCAGTATTTT. The chain joins TRBV30 to TRBJ2-3, with 13 positions matching TRBD2. Germline CDR1 reads GTSNPN; CDR2 reads SVGIG (reference sequence). Trimming cost V 2 bases and J 2 bases; bases outside gene matches: 7. The CDR3 totals 17 residues.

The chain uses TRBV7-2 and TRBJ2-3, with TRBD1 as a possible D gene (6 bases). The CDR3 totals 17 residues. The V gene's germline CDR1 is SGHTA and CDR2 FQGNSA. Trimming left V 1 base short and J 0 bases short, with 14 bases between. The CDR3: CASSLVFRGGSTDTQYF. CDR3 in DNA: TGTGCCAGCAGCTTAGTATTCAGAGGGGGAAGCACAGATACGCAGTATTTT.

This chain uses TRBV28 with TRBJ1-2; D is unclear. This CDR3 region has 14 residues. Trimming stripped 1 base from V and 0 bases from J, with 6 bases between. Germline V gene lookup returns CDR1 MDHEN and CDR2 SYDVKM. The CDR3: CASSLLGANYGYTF. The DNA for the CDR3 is TGTGCCAGCAGTTTATTGGGAGCTAACTATGGCTACACCTTC.

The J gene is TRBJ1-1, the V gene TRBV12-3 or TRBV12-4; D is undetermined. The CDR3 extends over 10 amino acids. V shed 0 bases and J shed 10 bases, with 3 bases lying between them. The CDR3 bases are TGTGCCAGCAGTTTAGCGAGAGCTTTCTTT. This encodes CASSLARAFF.